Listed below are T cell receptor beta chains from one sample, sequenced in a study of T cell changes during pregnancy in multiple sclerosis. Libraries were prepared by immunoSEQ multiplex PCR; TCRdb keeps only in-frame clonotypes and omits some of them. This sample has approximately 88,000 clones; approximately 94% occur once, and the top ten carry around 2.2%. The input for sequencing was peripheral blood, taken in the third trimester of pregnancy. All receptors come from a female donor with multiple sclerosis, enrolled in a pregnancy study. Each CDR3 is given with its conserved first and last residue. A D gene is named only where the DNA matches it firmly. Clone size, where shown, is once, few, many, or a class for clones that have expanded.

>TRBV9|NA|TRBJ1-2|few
CASSVEAGNYGYTF
TGTGCCAGCAGCGTAGAAGCGGGGAACTATGGCTACACCTTC
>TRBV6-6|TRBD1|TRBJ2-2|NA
CASSYRTGRELFF
TGTGCCAGCAGTTACCGGACAGGGCGGGAGCTGTTTTTT
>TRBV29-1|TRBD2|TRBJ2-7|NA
CSVEAKVAGTYEQYF
TGCAGCGTTGAAGCAAAGGTAGCGGGTACCTACGAGCAGTACTTC
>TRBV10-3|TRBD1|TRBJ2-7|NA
CATWTGGNYEQYF
TGTGCCACTTGGACAGGGGGAAACTACGAGCAGTACTTC
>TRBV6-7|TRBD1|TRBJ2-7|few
CASSLDRGHEQYF
TGTGCCAGCAGTTTAGACAGGGGCCACGAGCAGTACTTC
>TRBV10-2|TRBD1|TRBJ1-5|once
CASSGGTGSASQPQHF
TGCGCCAGCAGTGGGGGGACAGGGTCAGCAAGTCAGCCCCAGCATTTT
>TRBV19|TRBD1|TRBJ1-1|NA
CASSIDHTGGTEAFF
TGTGCCAGTAGTATAGACCATACAGGGGGCACTGAAGCTTTCTTT
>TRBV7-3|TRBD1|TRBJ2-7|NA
CASSSTGGSSYEQYF
TGTGCCAGCAGCTCGACAGGGGGCTCTTCCTACGAGCAGTACTTC
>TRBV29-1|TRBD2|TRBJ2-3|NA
CSVVPSGGTDTQYF
TGCAGCGTTGTTCCCAGCGGGGGCACAGATACGCAGTATTTT
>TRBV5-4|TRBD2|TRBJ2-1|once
CASSSGLAGGNEQFF
TGTGCCAGCAGCTCCGGACTAGCGGGGGGAAATGAGCAGTTCTTC
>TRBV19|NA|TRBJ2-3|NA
CASSTTGSTDTQYF
TGTGCCAGTAGTACAACAGGGAGCACAGATACGCAGTATTTT
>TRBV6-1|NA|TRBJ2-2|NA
CASSGLEGVGELFF
TGTGCCAGCAGTGGCTTGGAAGGGGTCGGGGAGCTGTTTTTT
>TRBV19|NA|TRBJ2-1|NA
CASSKIGPRGGEQFF
TGTGCCAGTAGTAAGATTGGTCCTAGGGGTGGTGAGCAGTTCTTC
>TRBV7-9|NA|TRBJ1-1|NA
CASSLVPGGQNTEAFF
TGTGCCAGCAGCTTAGTACCTGGGGGCCAGAACACTGAAGCTTTCTTT
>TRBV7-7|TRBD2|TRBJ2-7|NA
CASSTSGTTKLYF
TGTGCTAGCAGCACATCCGGGACTACCAAACTGTACTTC
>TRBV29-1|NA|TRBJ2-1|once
CSVNGVNEQFF
TGCAGCGTTAACGGAGTGAATGAGCAGTTCTTC
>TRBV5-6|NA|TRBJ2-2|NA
CASSLFGGQINTGELFF
TGTGCCAGCAGCTTGTTTGGGGGACAAATTAACACCGGGGAGCTGTTTTTT
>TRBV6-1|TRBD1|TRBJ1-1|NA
CASRETGGGEAFF
TGTGCCAGCAGAGAGACAGGGGGCGGTGAAGCTTTCTTT
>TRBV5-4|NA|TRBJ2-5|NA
CASSLESGKETQYF
TGTGCCAGCAGCTTGGAGTCAGGGAAGGAGACCCAGTACTTC
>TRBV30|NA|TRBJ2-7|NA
CAWSVLGAFEQYF
TGTGCCTGGAGTGTACTGGGAGCCTTCGAGCAGTACTTC
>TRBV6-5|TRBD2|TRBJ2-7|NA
CASSIAGGPTYEQYF
TGTGCCAGCAGCATAGCGGGAGGTCCAACTTACGAGCAGTACTTC
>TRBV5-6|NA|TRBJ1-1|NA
CASSLYGLSNTEAFF
TGTGCCAGCAGCTTGTACGGACTCAGCAACACTGAAGCTTTCTTT
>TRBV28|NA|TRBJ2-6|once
CATYPPSGAGANVLTF
TGTGCCACCTACCCCCCCTCCGGGGCTGGGGCCAACGTCCTGACTTTC
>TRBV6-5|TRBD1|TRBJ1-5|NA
CASRGQGFNQPQHF
TGTGCCAGCAGGGGACAGGGCTTCAATCAGCCCCAGCATTTT
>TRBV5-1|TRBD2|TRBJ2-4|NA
CASSEGTSGSRYIQYF
TGCGCCAGCAGCGAGGGGACTAGCGGGAGTAGGTACATTCAGTACTTC
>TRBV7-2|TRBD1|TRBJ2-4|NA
CASSLNPGGAKNIQYF
TGTGCCAGCAGCTTAAACCCAGGGGGAGCCAAAAACATTCAGTACTTC
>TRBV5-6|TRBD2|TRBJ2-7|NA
CASSSGRRYEQYF
TGTGCCAGCAGCAGCGGGAGGAGATACGAGCAGTACTTC
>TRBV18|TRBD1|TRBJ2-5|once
CASSPGGTGGTTQYF
TGTGCCAGCTCACCTGGTGGGACAGGGGGGACGACCCAGTACTTC
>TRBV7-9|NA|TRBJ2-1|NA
CASRHANEQFF
TGTGCCAGCAGACATGCTAATGAGCAGTTCTTC
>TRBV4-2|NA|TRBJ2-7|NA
CASSQEGASATYEQYF
TGTGCCAGCAGCCAAGAAGGCGCTAGCGCAACCTACGAGCAGTACTTC
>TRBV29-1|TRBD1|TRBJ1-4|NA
CSAVDRAVGKLFF
TGCAGCGCTGTGGACAGGGCGGTGGGAAAACTGTTTTTT
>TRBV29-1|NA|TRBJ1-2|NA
CSVESGGRYGYTF
TGCAGCGTTGAGTCCGGGGGGCGCTATGGCTACACCTTC
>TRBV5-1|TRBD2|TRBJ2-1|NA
CASSLTSGNEQFF
TGCGCCAGCAGCTTAACTAGCGGGAATGAGCAGTTCTTC
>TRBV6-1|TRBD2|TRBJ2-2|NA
CASNRGLASTGELFF
TGTGCCAGCAATCGGGGACTAGCGTCCACCGGGGAGCTGTTTTTT
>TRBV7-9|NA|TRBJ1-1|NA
CASSSGVGVGAFF
TGTGCCAGCAGCTCGGGAGTGGGTGTTGGGGCTTTCTTT
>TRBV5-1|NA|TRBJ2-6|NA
CASSDSEGANVLTF
TGCGCCAGCAGTGACTCGGAGGGGGCCAACGTCCTGACTTTC
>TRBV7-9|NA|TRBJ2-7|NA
CASGLDFSYEQYF
TGTGCCAGCGGACTGGACTTCTCCTACGAGCAGTACTTC
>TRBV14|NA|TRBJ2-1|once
CASRGGSSYNEQFF
TGTGCCAGCAGAGGGGGAAGCTCCTACAATGAGCAGTTCTTC
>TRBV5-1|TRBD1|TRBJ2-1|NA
CASRVSLGTGGNNEQFF
TGCGCCAGCAGGGTATCGTTAGGGACAGGGGGTAACAATGAGCAGTTCTTC
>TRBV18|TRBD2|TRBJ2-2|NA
CASSQRAGEISGELFF
TGTGCCAGCTCACAGCGGGCGGGAGAAATATCCGGGGAGCTGTTTTTT